This T cell receptor (beta chain) is drawn from a study of blood T cell repertoires in COVID-19 (TCRdb year 2020). Describing the broader study: Collaborator samples came from the United States, Italy and Spain and covered acute and convalescent phases of COVID-19. The repertoires were released in a freely available public database intended as a resource for research on the immune response to SARS-CoV-2. The material from the prospective study consisted of cDNA or gDNA derived from T cells, B-cell-depleted T cells, or PBMCs. Samples came from the ongoing ImmuneRACE study (first 160 participants) plus 1,254 subjects from 6 global collaborators. Where available, HLA class I and class II types were obtained from metadata supplied by the sample provider rather than from assay-based typing. The sample metadata nearly always contained a de-identified subject ID, COVID-19 status, age in years and sex. Deeply sampled blood TCRbeta repertoires from subjects exposed to, actively infected with, or recovered from COVID-19 were included in the dataset. What the study reported, not specific to this receptor: The amount of clinical and demographic metadata varied by source and participant and was provided uncurated.

The immunoSEQ Assay, a bias-controlled multiplex PCR, was used to amplify TCRbeta CDR3 regions from genomic DNA. From the authors' description of their analysis: Nucleated cell counts per sample were estimated from amplification of reference gene primers within the assay. To quantify the absolute abundance of each unique TCRbeta CDR3 rearrangement, sequence reads were collapsed and filtered. For each sample, productive Simpson clonality was calculated by taking the square root of Simpson's diversity index across productive rearrangements. In its TCRdb copy, this immuneACCESS table keeps in-frame sequences only and misses some clones. Where compared with another copy, unresolved V genes explain less than half of these, and the others have no known cause. The DNA gave D and trimming, while V, J and clone size come from that table. The sample records roughly 230,000 clones, more than 70% of which are singletons. In total, the top ten clones hold around 3.3% of the sample.

Each collaborating institution followed its own protocols to collect whole blood in K2EDTA tubes. Collaborator samples were shipped for TCRbeta analysis as frozen whole blood, isolated PBMCs, or DNA extracted from either sample type. Including cysteine and phenylalanine, the CDR3 has 16 amino acids. Just CDR3 DNA is preserved here, 48 bases in frame from base 1. The germline V gene (reference sequence) yields LNHDA for CDR1 and SQIVND for CDR2. V is cut back by 7 bases and J by 2 bases, with 10 bases in the junction unmatched. On this clone: Its antigen target is currently unknown. Base qualities are missing; no much larger clone stands one base away.

The sample comprised peripheral blood. The clonotype originates from a woman older than 75 with acute or convalescent COVID-19. The chain joins TRBV19 to TRBJ1-5; TRBD1 aligns with 8 central bases. The bases are TGTGCCAGTACTTCAGCAGGGACAGGCCGCAATCAGCCCCAGCATTTT. Protein translation: CASTSAGTGRNQPQHF.